This TCR beta chain was identified during a study of spatial heterogeneity in lung cancer. With respect to this clonotype: Its matching antigen is unknown.

The time point is: sample taken at primary tumor resection. Whole RNA came from tumor, nontumor lung or frozen PBMC and was sequenced without being sorted. Study-wide points: Ubiquitous expanded tumor TCRs were seen in blood more at resection than at follow-up.

V was clipped by 3 bases and J by 8 bases, with 8 bases between them. CDR3 size: 12 residues. The germline V gene has CDR1 KGHSH and CDR2 LQKENI. A single record per CDR3 protein comes from TCRdb applying MiXCR to the 5' RACE reads. The data hold some 37,000 distinct CDR3 sequences, with less than 9% observed a single time. The chain couples TRBV18 to TRBJ2-1; D remains ambiguous. This receptor was obtained from a female donor with early-stage non-small cell lung cancer. Material: PBMCs, obtained at surgery. CDR3 amino acids: CASSPSRDEQFF. DNA of the CDR3: TGTGCCAGCTCACCGAGTCGGGATGAGCAGTTCTTC.